This TCR beta chain was documented in a study of neoadjuvant nivolumab and ipilimumab in lung cancer. Study context: Patients got nivolumab 3 mg/kg on days 1, 15 and 29; combination added ipilimumab 1 mg/kg day 1.

The table came from immunoSEQ multiplex PCR; TCRdb's copy has only in-frame clones and leaves some out. Among about 4,000 clones listed, around 80% were seen once. Sample: peripheral blood, taken after neoadjuvant nivolumab, alone or with ipilimumab, at or shortly before surgery. The receptor comes from an adult with non-small cell lung cancer.

In DNA form, the CDR3 reads TGTGCCAGCAGCCAAGAGGGGGCGGGGGGTGAAAAACTGTTTTTT. Protein: CASSQEGAGGEKLFF. V and J are TRBV4-2 and TRBJ1-4, with D possibly TRBD1 on 6 matching bases. CDR1 and CDR2 (germline): LGHNA, YNFKEQ. The CDR3 extends over 15 amino acids. The ends were cut back, 0 bases at V and 7 bases at J, with 12 bases in the middle.